Presented here are 13 T cell receptor beta chains from one specimen sequenced in a study of cytomegalovirus exposure and HLA in healthy donors. This PCR relied on a set of 60 Vbeta primers and 13 Jbeta primers. Clones were sequenced by immunoSEQ multiplex PCR, and TCRdb holds only the in-frame ones, with some missing. The sample yields roughly 150,000 clones, around 77% seen once. Material for sequencing was PBMCs. Receptors originate from a young man in good health and CMV-seronegative.

This clone was seen only once. This rearrangement joins TRBV6-5 to TRBJ2-3; 7 positions match TRBD2. The germline V gene encodes CDR1 MNHEY and CDR2 SVGAGI. This CDR3 spans 14 amino acids. V trimming: 2 bases; J trimming: 3 bases; junction bases outside the gene matches: 2. The CDR3 coding sequence is TGTGCCAGCAGTTACGGGGGGGTTACAGATACGCAGTATTTT. Translation: CASSYGGVTDTQYF.

In this sample, this clone turned up once. The chain links TRBV7-6 to TRBJ2-2, with TRBD1 matching 7 bases. J lost 1 base, V lost 5 bases, and 4 bases had no gene match. This CDR3 has 15 residues. Germline V gene sequence: CDR1 SGHVS, CDR2 FNYEAQ. CDR3 protein: CASSRQGWNTGELFF. The CDR3 DNA reads as TGTGCCAGCAGCCGACAGGGTTGGAACACCGGGGAGCTGTTTTTT.

V and J are TRBV6-7 and TRBJ2-2, with D possibly matching TRBD2 (5 bases). TRBV6-7 is reported as an ORF; its role is uncertain. This CDR3 spans 14 amino acids. With 4 bases removed from V and 4 bases from J, the gap between germline ends came to 10 bases. Written as DNA, the CDR3 is TGTGCCAGCAGTTCACTAGGTATCACCGGGGAGCTGTTTTTT. Its translation is CASSSLGITGELFF.

The chain joins TRBV29-1 to TRBJ2-1; 9 bases match TRBD1. Trimming cost V 7 bases and J 3 bases; bases outside gene matches: 16. This CDR3 contains 17 residues. Germline CDR1 SQVTM, CDR2 ANQGSEA. CDR3 bases: TGCAGCGCCCGAGGGTACGGGACAGGGAAAATCTACAATGAGCAGTTCTTC. Translating gives CSARGYGTGKIYNEQFF.

The chain combines TRBV29-1 with TRBJ2-2, with unresolved D. Germline CDR1 reads SQVTM; CDR2 reads ANQGSEA. V lost 7 bases to trimming and J lost 4 bases, with 10 bases between them. This CDR3 contains 12 residues. The DNA of the CDR3 is TGCAGCGCCCCCTCCGGCACCGGGGAGCTGTTTTTT. Translating gives CSAPSGTGELFF.

The V gene is TRBV6-6, the J gene TRBJ2-5; 10 positions match TRBD1. V was clipped by 8 bases and J by 4 bases; unmatched bases: 7. Per germline, CDR1 MNHNY and CDR2 SVGAGI (reference sequence). CDR3 size: 14 residues. The CDR3 coding sequence is TGTGCCAGCTCCCGGACAGGGGGGATAGAGACCCAGTACTTC. It encodes CASSRTGGIETQYF.

J is TRBJ2-1 and V is TRBV6-5; 9 bases are a match to TRBD2. Unmatched junction bases numbered 9, after V lost 6 bases and J lost 6 bases. CDR1 is MNHEY, CDR2 SVGAGI, per germline. This CDR3 region has 15 residues. The CDR3: CASSRGTSMVNEQFF. CDR3 bases: TGTGCCAGCAGCCGAGGGACTAGCATGGTCAATGAGCAGTTCTTC.

V and J are TRBV27 and TRBJ2-2; the match to TRBD2 covers 9 bases. This CDR3 has 15 amino acids. The J segment lost 11 bases and the V segment lost 0 bases, leaving 7 bases of the junction unmatched. Germline values: CDR1 MNHEY, CDR2 SMNVEV (reference sequence). The CDR3 here is CASSLSLAGLGELFF. The CDR3 nucleotides read TGTGCCAGCAGTTTATCGCTAGCGGGGTTAGGAGAGCTGTTTTTT.

This sequence joins TRBV9 and TRBJ2-7; the D is unclear. Germline V gene sequence: CDR1 SGDLS, CDR2 YYNGEE. V was trimmed by 1 base and J by 6 bases, leaving 14 bases between them. CDR3 length: 14 amino acids. CDR3 sequence (DNA): TGTGCCAGCAGCGTATTGGTTGAGTCCGGCGAGCAGTACTTC. Residues: CASSVLVESGEQYF. The complete variable domain, with remaining parts taken from reference TRBV9 and TRBJ2-7, reads DSGVTQTPKHLITATGQRVTLRCSPRSGDLSVYWYQQSLDQGLQFLIQYYNGEERAKGNILERFSAQQFPDLHSELNLSSLELGDSALYFCASSVLVESGEQYFGPGTRLTVT.

The CDR3 is CSEQTSGRFPTDTQYF. CDR3 coding DNA: TGCAGCGAGCAGACTAGCGGGAGGTTCCCCACAGATACGCAGTATTTT. The chain couples TRBV29-1 to TRBJ2-3, with 13 bases aligning to TRBD2. The CDR3 is made up of 16 amino acids. Trimming took 7 bases from V and 2 from J; bases not matched to a gene: 9. Germline CDR1 and CDR2: SQVTM and ANQGSEA.

This sequence joins TRBV11-2 and TRBJ2-5, with 7 bases aligning to TRBD2. This CDR3 has 14 residues. Per the germline V gene, CDR1 is SGHAT and CDR2 is FQNNGV. Trimming at V came to 1 base and at J to 4 bases, leaving 3 bases not matched to a gene. Here the CDR3 DNA reads TGTGCCAGCAGCTTAGCGGCTAGCGGAGAGACCCAGTACTTC. This gives the protein CASSLAASGETQYF. The full variable domain, with the rest looked up from reference TRBV11-2 and TRBJ2-5, is EAGVAQSPRYKIIEKRQSVAFWCNPISGHATLYWYQQILGQGPKLLIQFQNNGVVDDSQLPKDRFSAERLKGVDSTLKIQPAKLEDSAVYLCASSLAASGETQYFGPGTRLLVL.

The V call is TRBV19, the J call TRBJ2-3; D may be TRBD2 (7 bases). The V gene's germline CDR1 is LNHDA and CDR2 SQIVND (reference sequence). Trimming cost V 5 bases and J 3 bases, with 18 bases left between them. The CDR3 runs 16 residues. The CDR3 coding sequence is TGTGCCAGTAGTGTCCGGGGGGCGCTGGGTACAGATACGCAGTATTTT. Encoded protein: CASSVRGALGTDTQYF.

The DNA of the CDR3 is TGTGCCAGCGAAGGGGGGGGAGGGATGGGCAATGAGCAGTTCTTC. It is translated as CASEGGGGMGNEQFF. This sequence joins TRBV6-5 and TRBJ2-1; tentative D call: TRBD2 (7 bases). Per germline, CDR1 MNHEY and CDR2 SVGAGI. The V end was cut by 8 bases, the J end by 6 bases, with 20 bases between. The CDR3 is 15 residues long.